This T cell receptor (beta chain) appears in the sequencing data of a study of blood T cell repertoires in COVID-19. Sequencing used immunoSEQ multiplex PCR; TCRdb keeps in-frame clones, though not all of them. Altogether under 350,000 clones are present, roughly nine tenths being singletons, with the ten largest covering around 2.6%. The CDR3 has 15 amino acids. J gave up 6 bases and V 3 bases, and 6 bases lay outside the gene matches. Per germline, CDR1 SEHNR and CDR2 FQNEAQ (reference sequence). The chain joins TRBV7-9 to TRBJ2-1; 9 nucleotides align to TRBD2. Specimen: PBMCs or T cells enriched from blood (not recorded which). The source is a man aged 55 to 70 who had recovered from COVID-19. CDR3 amino acids: CASSLTSGRFNEQFF. As DNA, the CDR3 is TGTGCCAGCAGCTTGACTAGCGGACGGTTCAATGAGCAGTTCTTC. The complete variable domain, with remaining parts taken from reference TRBV7-9 and TRBJ2-1, reads DTGVSQNPRHKITKRGQNVTFRCDPISEHNRLYWYRQTLGQGPEFLTYFQNEAQLEKSRLLSDRFSAERPKGSFSTLEIQRTEQGDSAMYLCASSLTSGRFNEQFFGPGTRLTVL.